The 27 T cell receptor beta chains below all came from one sample that was sequenced in a study of T-cell reconstitution after alpha-beta-depleted transplantation in children. For TCRbeta, the library was prepared with unique molecular identifiers. TCRdb redid the calling of the PCR reads with MiXCR, one entry per CDR3 protein. The sample has about 490,000 distinct CDR3 sequences; about 10% are singletons. Sample: PBMCs, taken before TCRalphabeta/CD19-depleted stem cell transplant. The receptor source for this set is a child aged 2-15 years with inherited bone marrow failure, due to receive a stem cell transplant.

This clonotype was seen repeatedly, ten times or more. This chain uses TRBV6-6 with TRBJ2-1; maybe TRBD1 (5 bases). V was pared by 10 bases and J by 8 bases, with 9 bases between. Per germline, CDR1 MNHNY and CDR2 SVGAGI (reference sequence). The length of the CDR3 is 10 residues. CDR3 protein: CATLGDEQFF. DNA of the CDR3: TGTGCCACCCTAGGGGATGAGCAGTTCTTC.

This clonotype has at least ten counts. The chain has TRBV4-2 and TRBJ2-7; D is possibly TRBD2 (6 bases). The CDR3 has 13 amino acids. Trimming cost V 4 bases and J 5 bases, with 12 bases left between them. CDR1 is LGHNA, CDR2 YNFKEQ, per germline. The CDR3, as DNA: TGTGCCAGCAGCCCCTACGGGAGTGACGAGCAGTACTTC. Translation: CASSPYGSDEQYF.

Many counts were recorded for this clonotype. The chain links TRBV25-1 to TRBJ1-4; D remains unclear. The germline CDR1 and CDR2 sequences are MGHDK and SYGVNS. V was trimmed by 4 bases and J by 0 bases, leaving 3 bases between them. The CDR3 consists of 13 residues. This CDR3 reads CASSGATNEKLFF. The DNA for the CDR3 is TGTGCCAGCAGTGGAGCAACTAATGAAAAACTGTTTTTT.

Ten or more counts support this clonotype. The chain has TRBV4-1 and TRBJ2-5; 15 positions agree with TRBD2. CDR1 is MGHRA, CDR2 YSYEKL, per germline. This CDR3 has 15 amino acids. The V gene end was trimmed by 6 bases and the J gene end by 5 bases; junction bases not matched to a gene: 4. The CDR3: CASSRGTSGGETQYF. The DNA of the CDR3 is TGCGCCAGCAGTCGGGGGACTAGCGGGGGGGAGACCCAGTACTTC.

With regard to this clonotype: A much more abundant neighbour one base away suggests this may be a read error. The chain combines TRBV5-1 with TRBJ2-3; D is possibly TRBD2 (6 bases). This CDR3 has 17 amino acids. The germline V and J ends were trimmed by 1 base and 1 base, with 16 bases remaining between them. Germline CDR1 and CDR2: SGHRS and YFSETQ. CDR3 sequence: CASSLRALSGGTDTQYF. The CDR3 coding sequence is TGCGCCAGCAGCTTGCGTGCCCTATCGGGAGGCACAGATACGCAGTATTTT.

The V gene is TRBV18, the J gene TRBJ2-5, with a tentative D call TRBD1 (7 bases). The length of the CDR3 is 15 residues. V lost 3 bases to trimming and J lost 2 bases, with 13 bases between them. Germline V gene sequence: CDR1 KGHSH, CDR2 LQKENI. In DNA, the CDR3 is TGTGCCAGCTCACCCTCCCCAGGGGGGCAAGAGACCCAGTACTTC. Its protein is CASSPSPGGQETQYF.

The chain carries TRBV25-1 and TRBJ2-1; TRBD2 might be the D (6 bases). Per germline, CDR1 MGHDK and CDR2 SYGVNS. V lost 7 bases and J lost 5, with 18 bases in between. The CDR3 has 15 residues. The CDR3 bases are TGTGCCAGCACCGAATCCCAGCGGGCAAACAATGAGCAGTTCTTC. This gives the protein CASTESQRANNEQFF.

In this sample, this clonotype turned up a few times. The chain joins TRBV30 to TRBJ2-2, with D tentatively TRBD1 or TRBD2 (5 bases each). CDR3 length equals 15 residues. V lost 3 bases and J 4 bases, leaving 15 bases between the germline ends. Germline V gene data show CDR1 as GTSNPN and CDR2 as SVGIG (reference sequence). The DNA of the CDR3 is TGTGCCTGGAGGCACTGGGGGATGGGCACCGGGGAGCTGTTTTTT. It is translated as CAWRHWGMGTGELFF. Using reference TRBV30 and TRBJ2-2 for the parts outside the CDR3, the full variable domain is SQTIHQWPATLVQPVGSPLSLECTVEGTSNPNLYWYRQAAGRGLQLLFYSVGIGQISSEVPQNLSASRPQDRQFILSSKKLLLSDSGFYLCAWRHWGMGTGELFFGEGSRLTVL.

This chain joins TRBV20-1 and TRBJ2-7; 8 bases fit TRBD2. The CDR3 sequence is 13 residues long. The V segment lost 6 bases and the J segment 2 bases; nucleotides outside the gene matches: 6. Germline CDR1 reads DFQATT; CDR2 reads SNEGSKA (reference sequence). The CDR3 DNA is TGCAGTGCGGCTAGCGGGTTAGCCTACGAGCAGTACTTC. Amino acids: CSAASGLAYEQYF.

This clonotype was counted a few times. The chain couples TRBV5-4 to TRBJ1-1, with no clear D. The germline CDR1 and CDR2 sequences are SGHNT and YYREEE (reference sequence). V lost 0 bases, J lost 0 bases, and 15 bases lay in between. This CDR3 is built from 17 residues. CDR3 coding DNA: TGTGCCAGCAGCTTGGAATCGTCAGGAGCTATGAACACTGAAGCTTTCTTT. Translating gives CASSLESSGAMNTEAFF.

There are many counts of this clonotype. The chain combines TRBV25-1 with TRBJ1-2; D not resolved. Trimming took 1 base from V and 4 from J, leaving 13 bases between them. Germline lookup yields CDR1 MGHDK and CDR2 SYGVNS. This CDR3 region has 15 residues. CDR3 loop: CASSESGSNFYGYTF. Here the CDR3 DNA reads TGTGCCAGCAGTGAATCGGGCAGCAACTTCTATGGCTACACCTTC.

This chain links TRBV30 with TRBJ2-7; D perhaps matches TRBD1 (6 bases). V lost 3 bases to trimming and J lost 7 bases, with 19 bases between them. CDR3 size: 14 residues. Germline V gives CDR1 GTSNPN, CDR2 SVGIG (reference sequence). The CDR3 here is CAWRQGRTSEEQYF. Written as DNA, the CDR3 is TGTGCCTGGAGACAGGGTCGGACATCTGAAGAGCAGTACTTC.

The sample holds many counts of this clonotype. This sequence joins TRBV11-2 and TRBJ2-7, with D possibly matching TRBD1 (6 bases). The CDR3 has 14 amino acids. V was trimmed by 2 bases and J by 1 base, leaving 9 bases between them. Looked up from germline, CDR1 is SGHAT and CDR2 is FQNNGV. CDR3 region: CASSLNRASYEQYF. The CDR3, as DNA: TGTGCCAGCAGCTTAAACAGGGCTTCCTACGAGCAGTACTTC. The full variable domain, its missing parts supplied by reference TRBV11-2 and TRBJ2-7, is EAGVAQSPRYKIIEKRQSVAFWCNPISGHATLYWYQQILGQGPKLLIQFQNNGVVDDSQLPKDRFSAERLKGVDSTLKIQPAKLEDSAVYLCASSLNRASYEQYFGPGTRLTVT.

V gene TRBV27 combines with J gene TRBJ2-1; D may be TRBD2 (6 bases). Germline CDR1 MNHEY, CDR2 SMNVEV (reference sequence). The CDR3 is 16 residues long. The germline V and J ends were trimmed by 5 bases and 6 bases, with 20 bases remaining between them. The chain's CDR3 is CASSPSAGTRVNEQFF. CDR3 nucleotides: TGTGCCAGCAGTCCCTCCGCCGGGACTCGAGTCAATGAGCAGTTCTTC.

This clonotype was observed many times. This sequence joins TRBV5-1 and TRBJ1-2, with TRBD1 identical over 8 bases. Looked up from germline, CDR1 is SGHRS and CDR2 is YFSETQ. The CDR3 extends over 13 amino acids. V trimming: 4 bases; J trimming: 5 bases; junction bases outside the gene matches: 4. CDR3 sequence (DNA): TGCGCCAGCAGCACGGACAGGGCGTATGGCTACACCTTC. Translation gives CASSTDRAYGYTF.

This clonotype was counted at least ten times. This rearrangement joins TRBV7-2 to TRBJ2-5; 7 bases fit TRBD2. V gave up 5 bases and J gave up 3 bases; unmatched junction bases: 3. Germline V lookup: CDR1 SGHTA, CDR2 FQGNSA. The CDR3 extends over 13 amino acids. The CDR3 DNA sequence: TGTGCCAGCAGCGATGGACTAGAAGAGACCCAGTACTTC. It encodes CASSDGLEETQYF.

This clonotype was counted ten times or more. The chain couples TRBV7-2 to TRBJ1-1; the D is unclear. V was trimmed by 2 bases and J by 7 bases, leaving 5 bases between them. Germline V gene lookup returns CDR1 SGHTA and CDR2 FQGNSA. This CDR3 contains 11 residues. CDR3 sequence reads: CASSLTYEAFF. The DNA for the CDR3 is TGTGCCAGCAGCTTAACATATGAAGCTTTCTTT.

In its sample, this clonotype was seen many times. The rearrangement links TRBV7-8 to TRBJ2-1, with 8 positions matching TRBD2. This CDR3 has 15 amino acids. Germline CDR1 is SGHVS and CDR2 is FQNEAQ. J lost 5 bases, V lost 4 bases, and 7 bases had no gene match. The DNA of the CDR3 is TGTGCCAGCAGCTACGGACTAGCACTAGACAATGAGCAGTTCTTC. Translating gives CASSYGLALDNEQFF.

Ten or more counts support this clonotype. The V call is TRBV12-3 or TRBV12-4, the J call TRBJ2-1; the match to TRBD1 covers 7 bases. J gave up 8 bases and V 7 bases, and 8 bases lay outside the gene matches. This CDR3 contains 13 residues. CDR3 in DNA: TGTGCCAGCACCGTCCTAGGGGGCTATGAGCAGTTCTTC. Amino acid sequence: CASTVLGGYEQFF.

Concerning this clonotype itself: This CDR3 is missing its conserved last phenylalanine or tryptophan, likely due to a read error. V and J are TRBV7-9 and TRBJ1-1; 10 nucleotides agree with TRBD1. This CDR3 region has 14 residues. Germline-derived CDR1 and CDR2 are SEHNR and FQNEAQ (reference sequence). J gave up 7 bases and V 9 bases, and 11 bases lay outside the gene matches. The CDR3 loop reads CARSPRDRGYEAFI. The CDR3 bases are TGTGCCAGGAGCCCCCGGGACAGGGGTTATGAAGCTTTCATT.

At least ten counts were recorded for this clonotype. The chain uses TRBV11-2 and TRBJ2-1; D remains unclear. The V end was cut by 2 bases, the J end by 8 bases, with 7 bases between. Germline V gene data show CDR1 as SGHAT and CDR2 as FQNNGV. CDR3 length: 12 amino acids. The CDR3 bases are TGTGCCAGCAGCTTAAGGGCGGATGAGCAGTTCTTC. It yields the protein CASSLRADEQFF. Full variable domain (rest looked up from reference TRBV11-2 and TRBJ2-1): EAGVAQSPRYKIIEKRQSVAFWCNPISGHATLYWYQQILGQGPKLLIQFQNNGVVDDSQLPKDRFSAERLKGVDSTLKIQPAKLEDSAVYLCASSLRADEQFFGPGTRLTVL.

This clonotype was detected many times. The rearrangement uses TRBV20-1 and TRBJ2-2; TRBD1 or TRBD2 may be the D gene (6 bases each). Germline V gives CDR1 DFQATT, CDR2 SNEGSKA (reference sequence). The CDR3 loop spans 14 amino acids. V was pared by 0 bases and J by 7 bases, with 12 bases between. The CDR3 spells CSARDWGAVGELFF. The CDR3, as DNA: TGCAGTGCTAGAGATTGGGGGGCGGTCGGGGAGCTGTTTTTT.

Concerning this clonotype itself: A read error may explain this, as a much larger clone is one base away. This CDR3 fails to terminate in the conserved phenylalanine or tryptophan, so it likely reflects a read error. The V gene is TRBV6-1, the J gene TRBJ1-5; the match to TRBD1 covers 8 bases. The CDR3 totals 14 residues. Germline CDR1 reads MNHNS; CDR2 reads SASEGT. The trim removed 2 bases at V and 7 bases at J, leaving 4 bases unmatched. The CDR3 sequence: CASSERTGKQPQHV. The DNA for the CDR3 is TGTGCCAGCAGTGAACGGACAGGGAAACAGCCCCAGCATGTT.

For this clonotype: A read error is possible here, since a much larger clone lies one base away. The V gene is TRBV28, the J gene TRBJ2-7; D remains ambiguous. The germline gives CDR1 MDHEN, CDR2 SYDVKM. V lost 3 bases and J 7 bases, leaving 13 bases between the germline ends. The CDR3 is 13 amino acids. Written as DNA, the CDR3 is TGTGCCAGCAGTTTTCCAGAGTTGGTAGAGCAGTACTTC. Its translation: CASSFPELVEQYF.

This clonotype was detected ten times or more. The gene calls are TRBV20-1 and TRBJ2-5, with D tentatively TRBD1 (5 bases). CDR1 is DFQATT and CDR2 is SNEGSKA in the germline V gene (reference sequence). The V end lost 6 bases, the J end lost 5 bases, and 16 bases lay between the germline ends. This CDR3 is 13 amino acids long. This CDR3 is CSAGVGVLETQYF. The CDR3 DNA follows: TGCAGTGCAGGGGTTGGGGTCTTGGAGACCCAGTACTTC.

The chain has TRBV28 and TRBJ2-7, with unresolved D. Germline CDR1 reads MDHEN; CDR2 reads SYDVKM. This CDR3 region has 13 residues. Deletions cut 5 bases from V and 5 bases from J, with 13 bases between. In nucleotides, the CDR3 is TGTGCCAGCAGTCCTCTAGACCCCCACGAGCAGTACTTC. This gives the protein CASSPLDPHEQYF.

This clonotype was observed at least ten times. The chain joins TRBV3-1 to TRBJ2-7; the match to TRBD1 covers 9 bases. The germline V gene encodes CDR1 LGHDT and CDR2 YNNKEL (reference sequence). V dropped 2 bases and J dropped 5; count of bases not matched to a gene: 4. The CDR3 loop spans 14 amino acids. The CDR3 loop is CASSQPDRGNEQYF. The CDR3 DNA sequence: TGTGCCAGCAGCCAACCGGACAGGGGAAACGAGCAGTACTTC.